The T cell receptor beta chain under discussion was sequenced for a study of cytomegalovirus exposure and HLA in healthy donors. Study outcomes and limitations: Because they were indistinguishable, some V segments, including TRBV6-2 and TRBV6-3, were excluded. Immune exposure information comprised only CMV serostatus. In a later analysis, CMV-associated beta chains were mostly HLA-associated, it appeared. Presence/absence analyses treated sequencing depth as roughly uniform across donors.

Details on this clone: Its specificity is unknown.

Germline-derived CDR1 and CDR2 are MGHDK and SYGVNS. Trimming shortened V by 7 bases and J by 7 bases, and 8 bases separated the two germline ends. CDR3 length: 11 residues. The PCR used 60 Vbeta and 13 Jbeta primers. The assay was immunoSEQ multiplex PCR, and TCRdb's table has in-frame clones only and misses some. Found here are 170,000 or so clones, 70% to 75% of them singletons; the top ten hold about 2.9%. This receptor was obtained from a male donor in good health and CMV-seronegative. V usage is TRBV25-1 and J usage is TRBJ2-1; D gene ambiguous. Material: PBMCs. DNA of the CDR3: TGTGCCAGCAACAGACGGAATGAGCAGTTCTTC. Protein product: CASNRRNEQFF.